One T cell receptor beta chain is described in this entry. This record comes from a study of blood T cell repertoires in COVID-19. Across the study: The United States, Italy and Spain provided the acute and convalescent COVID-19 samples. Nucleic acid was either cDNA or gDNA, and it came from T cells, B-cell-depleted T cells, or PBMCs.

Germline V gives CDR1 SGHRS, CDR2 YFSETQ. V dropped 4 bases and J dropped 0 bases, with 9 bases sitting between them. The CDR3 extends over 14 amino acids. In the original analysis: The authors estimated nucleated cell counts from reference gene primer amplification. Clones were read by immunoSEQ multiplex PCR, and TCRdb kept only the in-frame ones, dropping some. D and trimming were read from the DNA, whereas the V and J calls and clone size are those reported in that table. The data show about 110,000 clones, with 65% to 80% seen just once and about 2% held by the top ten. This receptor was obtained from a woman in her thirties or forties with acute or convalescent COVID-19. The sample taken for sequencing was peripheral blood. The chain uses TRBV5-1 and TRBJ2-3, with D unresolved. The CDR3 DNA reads TGCGCCAGCAGCCTGTACAGTAGCACAGATACGCAGTATTTT. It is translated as CASSLYSSTDTQYF.